The 5 T cell receptor beta chains below were found in one sample sequenced in a study of blood T cell repertoires in COVID-19. Here immunoSEQ multiplex PCR was the method, and the copy in TCRdb shows in-frame clones only, minus some. The table has 150,000 or so clones, roughly 88% seen once; the top ten hold 0.63%. Sequenced sample: peripheral blood. The receptors originated from a man aged 60-69 years with COVID-19, enrolled during active disease.

About this clone: A read error is possible here, since a much larger clone lies one base away. The V call is TRBV5-8, the J call TRBJ1-5; D is undetermined. Germline V gene data show CDR1 as SGHTS and CDR2 as YDEGEE. This CDR3 is 14 amino acids long. V dropped 0 bases and J dropped 4 bases, with 8 bases sitting between them. CDR3 loop: CASSLGSGNQPQHF. In DNA, the CDR3 is TGTGCCAGCAGCTTGGGGTCAGGTAATCAGCCCCAGCATTTT.

This clone was seen a single time. The chain employs TRBV28 and TRBJ2-7; TRBD2 agrees at 10 bases. The V and J ends lost 7 bases and 3 bases, in that order; junction bases with no gene match: 6. The CDR3 has 14 amino acids. Germline assignment: CDR1 MDHEN and CDR2 SYDVKM. In DNA form, the CDR3 reads TGTGCCAGCAAGGCTAGCGGGAGTCTCTACGAGCAGTACTTC. Residues: CASKASGSLYEQYF. The full variable domain, in which reference TRBV28 and TRBJ2-7 provide the parts outside the CDR3, is DVKVTQSSRYLVKRTGEKVFLECVQDMDHENMFWYRQDPGLGLRLIYFSYDVKMKEKGDIPEGYSVSREKKERFSLILESASTNQTSMYLCASKASGSLYEQYFGPGTRLTVT.

V gene TRBV2 combines with J gene TRBJ2-5, with D unresolved. The CDR3 is 12 amino acids. V lost 0 bases, J lost 5 bases, and 4 bases lay in between. Germline loops: CDR1 SNHLY, CDR2 FYNNEI. For the CDR3, the DNA is TGTGCCAGCAGTGAAGCCCAGGAGACCCAGTACTTC. Encoded protein: CASSEAQETQYF.

As regards this clone: Other DNA sequences from this sample encode an identical CDR3 as well. The rearrangement joins TRBV18 to TRBJ2-5, with D perhaps matching TRBD1 (5 bases). Germline CDR1 is KGHSH and CDR2 is LQKENI. This CDR3 spans 14 amino acids. V gave up 3 bases and J gave up 1 base, with 9 bases separating them. The CDR3 loop reads CASSPQGTQETQYF. The CDR3 coding sequence is TGTGCCAGCTCACCCCAGGGCACCCAAGAGACCCAGTACTTC.

The chain employs TRBV10-3 and TRBJ2-1; 8 bases align to TRBD1. The CDR3 runs 15 residues. The V segment lost 3 bases and the J segment 5 bases; nucleotides outside the gene matches: 6. Germline V gene data show CDR1 as ENHRY and CDR2 as SYGVKD. The CDR3, as DNA: TGTGCCATCAGTGACCGGAAGACAGGGGACAATGAGCAGTTCTTC. It is translated as CAISDRKTGDNEQFF.